This TCR beta chain was obtained from a study of T cell changes during pregnancy in multiple sclerosis. The data were produced by immunoSEQ multiplex PCR, yet TCRdb's version contains in-frame clones alone and is incomplete. The table includes tens of thousands of clones, about 87% detected once. Germline CDR1 and CDR2: SGHTA and FQGNSA. The CDR3 is 15 amino acids. V gave up 2 bases and J gave up 3 bases, with 12 bases separating them. The V gene is TRBV7-2, the J gene TRBJ2-3; the D gene is possibly TRBD1 (6 bases). The sequences come from CD4+ T cells from peripheral blood mononuclear cells, collected in the first trimester of pregnancy. The clonotype originates from a female donor with multiple sclerosis, enrolled in a pregnancy study. CDR3 sequence: CASSLSQGLTDTQYF. For the CDR3, the DNA is TGTGCCAGCAGCTTAAGTCAGGGGTTGACAGATACGCAGTATTTT.